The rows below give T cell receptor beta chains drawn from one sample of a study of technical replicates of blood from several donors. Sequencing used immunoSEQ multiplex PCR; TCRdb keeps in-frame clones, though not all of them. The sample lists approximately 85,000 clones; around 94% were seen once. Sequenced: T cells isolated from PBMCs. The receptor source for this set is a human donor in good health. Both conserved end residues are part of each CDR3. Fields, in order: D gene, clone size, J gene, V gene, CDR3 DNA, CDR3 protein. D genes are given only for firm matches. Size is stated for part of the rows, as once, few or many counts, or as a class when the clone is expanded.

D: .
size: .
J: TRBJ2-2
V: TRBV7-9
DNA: TGTGCCAGCAGCTTAGACGCAGGGCTAGCGACCGGGGAGCTGTTTTTT
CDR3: CASSLDAGLATGELFF

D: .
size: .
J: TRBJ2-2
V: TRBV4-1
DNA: TGCGCCAGCAGCCAAACCAGGTTACGGGACTCTGCGAACACCGGGGAGCTGTTTTTT
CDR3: CASSQTRLRDSANTGELFF

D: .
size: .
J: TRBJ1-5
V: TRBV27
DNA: TGTGCCAGCAGTTTGACTTACTATCAGCCCCAGCATTTT
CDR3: CASSLTYYQPQHF

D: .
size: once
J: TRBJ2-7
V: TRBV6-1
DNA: TGTGCCAGCAGGTCACAGGGAGGGGGCTCCTACGAGCAGTACTTC
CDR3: CASRSQGGGSYEQYF

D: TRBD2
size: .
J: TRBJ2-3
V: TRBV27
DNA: TGTGCCAGCAGTTTAGGGGTTGGCGGGGGAGATACGCAGTATTTT
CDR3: CASSLGVGGGDTQYF

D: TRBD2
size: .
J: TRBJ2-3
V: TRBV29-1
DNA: TGCAGCGCTAGCGGGAGGGGGGTTAGCACAGATACGCAGTATTTT
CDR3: CSASGRGVSTDTQYF

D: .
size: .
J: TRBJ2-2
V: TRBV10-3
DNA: TGTGCCATCAGTGAGTCGTGGCGGGCCGGGGAGCTGTTTTTT
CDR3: CAISESWRAGELFF

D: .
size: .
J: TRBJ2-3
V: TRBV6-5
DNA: TGTGCCAGCAGAATAGGGGCACCCACAGATACGCAGTATTTT
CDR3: CASRIGAPTDTQYF

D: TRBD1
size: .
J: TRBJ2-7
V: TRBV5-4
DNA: TGTGCCAGCAGCTTGGCCGGGACAGGGGGCTACGAGCAGTACTTC
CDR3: CASSLAGTGGYEQYF

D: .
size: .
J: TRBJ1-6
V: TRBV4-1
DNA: TGCGCCAGCAGCCAAGGACAGTCCTATAATTCACCCCTCCACTTT
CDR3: CASSQGQSYNSPLHF

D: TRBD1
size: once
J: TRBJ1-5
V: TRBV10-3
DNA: TGTGCCATCAGTGAGTCGAAGGTCGGACAGGGTCAGCCCCAGCATTTT
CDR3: CAISESKVGQGQPQHF

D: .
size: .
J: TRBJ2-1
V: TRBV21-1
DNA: TGTGCCAGCAGCAACTGGGGCCTCTCGGCGGGGCGCTCCTACAATGAGCAGTTCTTC
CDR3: CASSNWGLSAGRSYNEQFF

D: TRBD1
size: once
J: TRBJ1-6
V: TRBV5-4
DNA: TGTGCCAGCAGCTTGGGGGACAGGGATAATTCACCCCTCCACTTT
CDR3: CASSLGDRDNSPLHF

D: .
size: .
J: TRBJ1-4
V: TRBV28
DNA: TGTGCCAGCAAACAGGGCGAAGAAAAACTGTTTTTT
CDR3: CASKQGEEKLFF

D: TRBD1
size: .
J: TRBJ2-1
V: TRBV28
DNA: TGTGCCAGCAGGGGACAGAGCTCCTACAATGAGCAGTTCTTC
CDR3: CASRGQSSYNEQFF

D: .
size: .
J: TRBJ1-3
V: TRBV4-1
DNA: TGCGCCAGCAGCCTCGGACATAGCTCTGGAAACACCATATATTTT
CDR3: CASSLGHSSGNTIYF

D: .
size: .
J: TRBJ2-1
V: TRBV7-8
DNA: TGTGCCAGCAGCTCCCTCGCGGGGAGCTCCTACAATGAGCAGTTCTTC
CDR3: CASSSLAGSSYNEQFF

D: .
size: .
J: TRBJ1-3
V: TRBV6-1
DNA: TGTGCCAGCAGTGAAGGGGGAGCGGGAAACACCATATATTTT
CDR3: CASSEGGAGNTIYF